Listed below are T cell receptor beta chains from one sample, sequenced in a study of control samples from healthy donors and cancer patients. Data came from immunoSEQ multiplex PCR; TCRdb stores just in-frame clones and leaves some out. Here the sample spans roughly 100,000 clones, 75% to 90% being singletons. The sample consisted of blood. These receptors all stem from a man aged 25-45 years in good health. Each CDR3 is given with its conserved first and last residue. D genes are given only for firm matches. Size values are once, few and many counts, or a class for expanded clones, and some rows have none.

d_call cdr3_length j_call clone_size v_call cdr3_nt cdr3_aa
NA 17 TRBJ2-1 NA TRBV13 TGTGCCAGCAGCTTAGACTTTGGGCTGAGCTCCTACAATGAGCAGTTCTTC CASSLDFGLSSYNEQFF
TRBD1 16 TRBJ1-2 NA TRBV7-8 TGTGCCAGCAGCTTAAATCCGGGACAGGGAAATAATGGCTACACCTTC CASSLNPGQGNNGYTF
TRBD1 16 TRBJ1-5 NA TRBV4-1 TGCGCCAGCAGCCAAGGGTACAGGGGAGGGAATCAGCCCCAGCATTTT CASSQGYRGGNQPQHF
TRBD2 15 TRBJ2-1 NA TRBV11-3 TGTGCCAGCAGCTTAGGACGGGAGGCCCACAATGAGCAGTTCTTC CASSLGREAHNEQFF
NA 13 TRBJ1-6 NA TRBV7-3 TGTGCCAGCAGCGCCGGGGGGTATTCACCCCTCCACTTT CASSAGGYSPLHF
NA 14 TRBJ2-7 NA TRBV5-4 TGTGCCAGCAGCACATCCGGACTTTACTACGAGCAGTACTTC CASSTSGLYYEQYF
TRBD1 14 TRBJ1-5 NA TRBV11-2 TGTGCCAGCAGCCCGGACAGGGGGCCTCAGCCCCAGCATTTT CASSPDRGPQPQHF
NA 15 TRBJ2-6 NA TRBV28 TGTGCCAGCAGTCCAGAGGGCGGTGGGGCCAACGTCCTGACTTTC CASSPEGGGANVLTF
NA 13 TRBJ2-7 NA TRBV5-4 TGTGCCAGCAGCTTGGACAGGGCCTACGAGCAGTACTTC CASSLDRAYEQYF
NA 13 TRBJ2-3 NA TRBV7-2 TGTGCCAGCAGCTTGAGAGATAGAGATACGCAGTATTTT CASSLRDRDTQYF
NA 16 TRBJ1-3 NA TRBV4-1 TGCGCCAGCAGCCAAGAGTCGACCCTTTTTGGAAACACCATATATTTT CASSQESTLFGNTIYF
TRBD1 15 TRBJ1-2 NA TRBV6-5 TGTGCCAGCAGTTACCTTTTTGGACAGGGCTATGGCTACACCTTC CASSYLFGQGYGYTF
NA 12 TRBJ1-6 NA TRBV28 TGTGCCAGCAGTTTAGGGTTTCTGCCCCTCCACTTT CASSLGFLPLHF
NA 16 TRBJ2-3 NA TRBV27 TGTGCCAGCAGTTTCCAAGGGACGGCTAGCACAGATACGCAGTATTTT CASSFQGTASTDTQYF
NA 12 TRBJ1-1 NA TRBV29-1 TGCAGCGCGGGTAGGATGAACACTGAAGCTTTCTTT CSAGRMNTEAFF
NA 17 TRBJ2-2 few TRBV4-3 TGCGCCAGCAGCCAAGGCTCCCCGGGCGTCCGATTCGGGGAGCTGTTTTTT CASSQGSPGVRFGELFF
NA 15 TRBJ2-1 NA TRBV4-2 TGTGCCAGCAGCCAAGATATCCTAGTCTATGGTGAGCAGTTCTTC CASSQDILVYGEQFF
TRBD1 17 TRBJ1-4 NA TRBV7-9 TGTGCCAGCAGCCCGCTCCTTGGACAGGGAGTGGATGAAAAACTGTTTTTT CASSPLLGQGVDEKLFF
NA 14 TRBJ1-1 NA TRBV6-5 TGTGCCAGCAGAGGGAGGACTTGGAACACTGAAGCTTTCTTT CASRGRTWNTEAFF
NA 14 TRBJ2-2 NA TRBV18 TGTGCCAGCTCACCTGGGACCAGGGCCGGGGAGCTGTTTTTT CASSPGTRAGELFF
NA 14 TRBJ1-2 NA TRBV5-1 TGCGCCAGCAGCTTGGGGGTGACAGGATATGGCTACACCTTC CASSLGVTGYGYTF
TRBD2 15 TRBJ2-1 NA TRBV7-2 TGTGCCAGCCTCCCTTGGACTAGCGGTGACAATGAGCAGTTCTTC CASLPWTSGDNEQFF
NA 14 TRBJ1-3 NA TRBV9 TGTGCCAGCAGCGTATTAGGCGATACCTCCTTTAGATATTTT CASSVLGDTSFRYF
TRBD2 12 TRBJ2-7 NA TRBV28 TGTGCCAGCAGTTTCCCCCGCGGGGGTCGGGACTTC CASSFPRGGRDF
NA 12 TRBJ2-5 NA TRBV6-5 TGTGCCAGTTCGACCCTGGGGGAGACCCAGTACTTC CASSTLGETQYF
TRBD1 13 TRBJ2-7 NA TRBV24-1 TGTGCCACTTCGACAGGGGTTTCCTACGAGCAGTACTTC CATSTGVSYEQYF
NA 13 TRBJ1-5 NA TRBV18 TGTGCCAGCTCACCCGACAGCAATCAGCCCCAGCATTTT CASSPDSNQPQHF